This T cell receptor beta chain was observed in a study of T cells in localized non-small cell lung cancer. Study observations and caveats: Blood T cell density predicted longer survival; adjacent-lung clonality, shorter. Owing to sequencing of a solitary tumor region, heterogeneity cannot be discounted. Uninvolved adjacent lung had the highest recorded T cell clonality, with tumor below it. The appearance of a median approximately 61 of the top 100 tumor clones was seen in adjacent lung.

The CDR3 extends over 13 amino acids. This clone occurred a few times. Its antigen is unidentified. Method: immunoSEQ multiplex PCR; TCRdb's copy keeps in-frame clones and lacks some. The sample lists about 30,000 clones; roughly 87% were seen once. The chain carries TRBV21-1 and TRBJ2-7; no DNA check was done on the table's D call, TRBD2. TRBV21-1 is deemed a pseudogene. The TCR comes from a woman aged 40-69 years with stage I lung adenocarcinoma. The sequencing used peripheral blood, collected before any cancer treatment. This CDR3 reads CASFDGSSYEQYF. In nucleotides, the CDR3 is TGTGCCAGCTTCGACGGGTCTTCCTACGAGCAGTACTTC.